This T cell receptor (beta chain) came from a study of T-cell reconstitution after alpha-beta-depleted transplantation in children. General observations from the study: At day 60, the high TCRbeta diversity found in some patients originated from recipient T cells and thymic progenitors that had survived. Several hundred expanded graft clones reportedly were the source of alpha-beta T cells about two months after transplant. The authors attributed T-cell counts and diversity one year after transplant mostly to newly produced T cells.

As concerns this clonotype: Its specificity is not known.

A library of TCRbeta sequences, prepared with unique molecular identifiers, was generated. TCRdb re-analysed the PCR reads in MiXCR, keeping a single row per CDR3 protein. The sample consists of some 120,000 distinct CDR3 sequences, roughly 23% of them appearing once. The length of the CDR3 is 12 residues. The germline V gene encodes CDR1 LNHDA and CDR2 SQIVND (reference sequence). V was cut by 4 bases and J by 1 base, with 4 bases left in between. The source is a male patient between 2 and 15 years old who had a stem cell transplant for chronic granulomatous disease, so the T cells may come from the graft donor. The sequences come from PBMCs, mostly from graft donor cells, collected 180 days after TCRalphabeta/CD19-depleted stem cell transplant. The rearrangement links TRBV19 to TRBJ2-5; D uncertain. The CDR3 region has the DNA TGTGCCAGTAGTAACCTCCAAGAGACCCAGTACTTC. It is translated as CASSNLQETQYF. The variable domain in full, completed from reference TRBV19 and TRBJ2-5, reads DGGITQSPKYLFRKEGQNVTLSCEQNLNHDAMYWYRQDPGQGLRLIYYSQIVNDFQKGDIAEGYSVSREKKESFPLTVTSAQKNPTAFYLCASSNLQETQYFGPGTRLLVL.